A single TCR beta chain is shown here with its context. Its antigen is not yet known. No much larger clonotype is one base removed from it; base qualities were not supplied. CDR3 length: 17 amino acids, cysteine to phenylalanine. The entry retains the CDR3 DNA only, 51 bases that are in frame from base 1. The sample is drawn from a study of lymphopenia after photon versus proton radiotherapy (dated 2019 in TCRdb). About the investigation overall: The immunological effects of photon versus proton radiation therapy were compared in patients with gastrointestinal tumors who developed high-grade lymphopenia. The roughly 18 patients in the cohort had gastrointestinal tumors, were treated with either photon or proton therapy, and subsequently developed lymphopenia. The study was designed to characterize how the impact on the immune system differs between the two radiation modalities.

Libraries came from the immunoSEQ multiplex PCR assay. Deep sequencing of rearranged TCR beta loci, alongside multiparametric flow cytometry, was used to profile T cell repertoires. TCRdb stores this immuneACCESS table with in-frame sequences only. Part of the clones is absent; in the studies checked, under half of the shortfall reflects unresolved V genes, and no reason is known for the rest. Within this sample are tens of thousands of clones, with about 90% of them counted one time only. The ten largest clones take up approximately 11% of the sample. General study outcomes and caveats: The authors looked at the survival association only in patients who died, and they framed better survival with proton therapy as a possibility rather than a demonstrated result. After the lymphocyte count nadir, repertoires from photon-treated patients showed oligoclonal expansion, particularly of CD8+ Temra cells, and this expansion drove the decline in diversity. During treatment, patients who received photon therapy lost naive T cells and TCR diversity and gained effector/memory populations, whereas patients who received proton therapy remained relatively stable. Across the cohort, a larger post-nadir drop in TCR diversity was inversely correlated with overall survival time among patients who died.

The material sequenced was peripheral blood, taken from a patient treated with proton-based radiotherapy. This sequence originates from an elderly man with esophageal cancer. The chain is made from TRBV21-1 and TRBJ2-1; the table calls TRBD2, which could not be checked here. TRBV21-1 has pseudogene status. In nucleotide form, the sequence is TGTGCCAGCAGCATACTAGCGGGTAGAAGCTCCTACAATGAGCAGTTCTTC. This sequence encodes CASSILAGRSSYNEQFF.